This is a list of T cell receptor beta chains from one sample in a study of shared clonotypes between healthy human individuals. Libraries were prepared by immunoSEQ multiplex PCR; TCRdb keeps only in-frame clonotypes and omits some of them. Counted here are some 2,000,000 clones, around 95% occurring once; the ten biggest clones make up 0.13%. The sequencing sample was made of naive CD4+ T cells sorted from blood. These receptors were collected from a man in his late teens or twenties in good health. Each CDR3 is given with its conserved first and last residue. D genes are given only for firm matches. Clone size is stated in some rows and not others, as once, few, many or a class when expanded.

J,V,length,D,size,CDR3,DNA
TRBJ1-2,TRBV5-1,13,TRBD1,.,CASSLVGGDGYTF,TGCGCCAGCAGCTTGGTAGGGGGCGATGGCTACACCTTC
TRBJ2-3,TRBV5-4,12,.,.,CASSPNTDTQYF,TGTGCCAGCAGCCCCAACACAGATACGCAGTATTTT
TRBJ1-1,TRBV18,13,.,.,CASSLEPNTEAFF,TGTGCCAGCTCATTGGAGCCGAACACTGAAGCTTTCTTT
TRBJ1-4,TRBV7-2,15,.,.,CASSLPRTANEKLFF,TGTGCCAGCAGCTTACCCAGGACAGCTAATGAAAAACTGTTTTTT
TRBJ1-3,TRBV9,14,.,.,CASSVSGEGNTIYF,TGTGCCAGCAGCGTATCAGGAGAAGGGAACACCATATATTTT
TRBJ2-1,TRBV28,16,.,.,CASSHVRLSSYNEQFF,TGTGCCAGCAGTCATGTTCGGCTGAGCTCCTACAATGAGCAGTTCTTC
TRBJ2-3,TRBV6-5,15,TRBD2,.,CASSYARGGRDTQYF,TGTGCCAGCAGTTACGCGCGGGGGGGAAGGGATACGCAGTATTTT
TRBJ2-5,TRBV7-2,16,.,.,CASSPRATQTAETQYF,TGTGCCAGCAGCCCCCGGGCCACCCAAACGGCGGAGACCCAGTACTTC
TRBJ2-2,TRBV28,15,.,.,CASSFGGRNTGELFF,TGTGCCAGCAGTTTTGGGGGAAGAAACACCGGGGAGCTGTTTTTT
TRBJ2-2,TRBV5-1,15,.,.,CASSLEGINTGELFF,TGCGCCAGCAGCTTGGAGGGTATCAACACCGGGGAGCTGTTTTTT
TRBJ1-5,TRBV30,12,.,.,CAWSVGDQPQHF,TGTGCCTGGAGTGTAGGGGATCAGCCCCAGCATTTT
TRBJ2-2,TRBV29-1,11,.,many,CSGRNTGELFF,TGCAGCGGCAGGAACACCGGGGAGCTGTTTTTT
TRBJ2-3,TRBV5-1,15,.,.,CASSLVGGATDTQYF,TGCGCCAGCAGCTTGGTTGGAGGGGCAACAGATACGCAGTATTTT
TRBJ1-5,TRBV23-1,16,.,.,CASSQLDKYSNQPQHF,TGCGCCAGCAGTCAACTAGACAAATATAGCAATCAGCCCCAGCATTTT
TRBJ1-2,TRBV2,13,TRBD1,.,CASARDSNYGYTF,TGTGCCAGCGCCCGGGACAGTAACTATGGCTACACCTTC
TRBJ1-3,TRBV30,16,TRBD1,.,CAWGERDRGIGNTIYF,TGTGCCTGGGGGGAAAGGGACAGGGGAATTGGAAACACCATATATTTT
TRBJ1-2,TRBV6-5,13,.,once,CASSYPGYYSYTF,TGTGCCAGCAGTTATCCCGGGTACTATAGCTACACCTTC
TRBJ2-1,TRBV19,13,.,.,CASSIRDNNEQFF,TGTGCCAGTAGTATTAGGGATAACAATGAGCAGTTCTTC
TRBJ2-1,TRBV11-2,13,.,.,CASSLDHGVEQFF,TGTGCCAGCAGCTTAGACCACGGGGTTGAGCAGTTCTTC
TRBJ2-7,TRBV5-1,13,TRBD2,.,CASSSGSTYEQYF,TGCGCCAGCTCGAGCGGGAGTACCTACGAGCAGTACTTC
TRBJ2-7,TRBV19,14,.,.,CASSIQGSSYEQYF,TGTGCCAGTAGTATCCAGGGGAGCTCCTACGAGCAGTACTTC
TRBJ1-5,TRBV19,14,TRBD1,few,CASSTTGNNQPQHF,TGTGCCAGTAGTACGACAGGGAACAATCAGCCCCAGCATTTT
TRBJ2-7,TRBV5-1,16,.,.,CASSPSYFGHSYEQYF,TGCGCCAGCAGCCCAAGCTACTTCGGTCACTCCTACGAGCAGTACTTC
TRBJ2-3,TRBV10-1,15,TRBD2,once,CASSQTSGRTDTQYF,TGCGCCAGCAGCCAGACTAGCGGGAGGACAGATACGCAGTATTTT
TRBJ1-1,TRBV19,14,.,.,CASSIPPTNTEAFF,TGTGCCAGTAGTATACCACCGACGAACACTGAAGCTTTCTTT
TRBJ2-1,TRBV30,15,.,.,CAWTAEGLSYNEQFF,TGTGCCTGGACCGCAGAAGGCCTCTCCTACAATGAGCAGTTCTTC
TRBJ2-1,TRBV5-1,13,.,.,CASSMSSYNEQFF,TGCGCCAGCAGCATGAGTTCCTACAATGAGCAGTTCTTC
TRBJ1-2,TRBV28,12,.,.,CASRGTVYGYTF,TGTGCCAGTAGAGGGACGGTCTATGGCTACACCTTC
TRBJ2-3,TRBV30,13,.,.,CAWSVLTGIAQYF,TGTGCCTGGAGTGTACTTACGGGGATCGCGCAGTATTTT